This TCR beta chain was documented in a study of shared clonotypes between healthy human individuals. When replicate PCRs were run on sorted subsets, they used around 200 ng DNA, 28,000 or so T cell genomes. Clones were sequenced by immunoSEQ multiplex PCR, and TCRdb holds only the in-frame ones, with some missing. The sample yields approximately 1,500,000 clones, roughly 98% seen once. Notes on the study in general: Sampling covered nothing but blood. Tissue TCR repertoires likely differ from those found in blood.

A note on this clone: What it binds is not known.

Each donor was a Caucasian adult residing in Nashville, Tennessee. The CDR3 totals 17 residues. In germline, CDR1 is MDHEN, CDR2 SYDVKM. V was cut by 6 bases and J by 2 bases, with 23 bases left in between. The genes are TRBV28 and TRBJ2-7; D might be TRBD2 (6 bases). The source material was naive CD4+ T cells sorted from blood. The sample's subset: CD45RA+ positively selected. This sequence was found in a young man in good health. As DNA, the CDR3 is TGTGCCAGCAGGGTTTCGTCGGGACTCACCGCGGCCTACGAGCAGTACTTC. This encodes CASRVSSGLTAAYEQYF. Together with reference TRBV28 and TRBJ2-7, the CDR3 gives the full variable domain: DVKVTQSSRYLVKRTGEKVFLECVQDMDHENMFWYRQDPGLGLRLIYFSYDVKMKEKGDIPEGYSVSREKKERFSLILESASTNQTSMYLCASRVSSGLTAAYEQYFGPGTRLTVT.